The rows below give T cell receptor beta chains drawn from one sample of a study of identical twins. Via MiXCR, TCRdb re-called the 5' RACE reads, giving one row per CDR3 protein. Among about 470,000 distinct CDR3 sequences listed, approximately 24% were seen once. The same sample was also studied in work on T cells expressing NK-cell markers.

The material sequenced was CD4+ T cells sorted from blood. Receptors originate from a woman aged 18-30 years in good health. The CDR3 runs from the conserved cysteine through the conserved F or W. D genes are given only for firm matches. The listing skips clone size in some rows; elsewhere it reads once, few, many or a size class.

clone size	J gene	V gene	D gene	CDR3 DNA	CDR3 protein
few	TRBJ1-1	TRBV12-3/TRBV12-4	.	TGTGCCAGCAGACCCCGGGCCTCCGAAGCTTTCTTT	CASRPRASEAFF
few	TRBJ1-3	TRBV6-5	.	TGTGCCAGCATATCAGCGTCTGGAAACACCATATATTTT	CASISASGNTIYF
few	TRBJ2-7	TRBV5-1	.	TGCGCCAGCAGCCGAAACCCCCAGGGTGGCTCCTACGAGCAGTACTTC	CASSRNPQGGSYEQYF
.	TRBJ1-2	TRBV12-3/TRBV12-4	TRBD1	TGTGCCAGCAGCCAATGGGGACAGACTAACTATGGCTACACCTTC	CASSQWGQTNYGYTF
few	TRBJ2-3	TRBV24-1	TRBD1	TGTGCCACCAGTGATCCCCCGGGACAGGGTACCGCAGATACGCAGTATTTT	CATSDPPGQGTADTQYF
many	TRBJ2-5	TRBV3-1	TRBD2	TGTGCCAGCAGCTCACGACTAGCGGGGGCCAGACAAGAGACCCAGTACTTC	CASSSRLAGARQETQYF
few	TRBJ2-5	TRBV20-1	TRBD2	TGCAGTGCTAATCCAGCGGGGGGCCGGTACCAAGAGACCCAGTACTTC	CSANPAGGRYQETQYF
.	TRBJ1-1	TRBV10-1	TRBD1	TGCGCCAGCGGACAGGGGTTTACTGAAGCTTTCTTT	CASGQGFTEAFF
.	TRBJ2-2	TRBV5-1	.	TGCGCCAGCAGCTTGGTGTGGTCGAACACCGGGGAGCTGTTTTTT	CASSLVWSNTGELFF
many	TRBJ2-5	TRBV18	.	TGCGCCAGCAGTTCATACCAAGAGACCCAGTACTTC	CASSSYQETQYF